This T cell receptor (beta chain) was sequenced during a study of cytomegalovirus exposure and HLA in healthy donors (TCRdb year 2017). Background for the entire study: According to an earlier analysis of 587 of the donors, about 179 million T cells yielded over 90 million unique TCR beta sequences and about 300 Gb of sequence data. A separate validation cohort of about 110 different subjects was used in addition to the approximately 610-subject first cohort. Among approximately 370 genotyped donors of the cohort, an average of roughly 230,000 unique TCR beta nucleotide sequences was sequenced per donor, of which 15% to 20% were non-productive. In the later analysis, no new phenotypic data were used to find candidate immune exposures; instead, reliance was placed on TCR beta sequences and their occurrence across donors. The study aimed to test whether signatures of past pathogen exposure could be identified by cataloging public T cell receptors. Alongside the repertoire data, information on donor age, sex, ethnicity and CMV serostatus was compiled. Roughly 300 gigabases of sequencing data and around 85 million unique TCR sequences made up an early release that covered roughly 670 HLA-typed donors. An earlier analysis of 587 of the donors used high-throughput TCR beta sequencing to judge whether each TCR beta V gene segment behaved as functional or pseudogenic. A later genetic analysis took genome-wide SNP genotypes for about 55% of the roughly 700 donors and used that subset as a discovery cohort. To predict cytomegalovirus infection status, the study combined high-throughput TCR immunosequencing, statistical association of individual TCRs with disease status, and machine learning. The study profiled the T cell repertoires of about 640 subjects by immunosequencing and related them to cytomegalovirus serostatus. The number of typed donors differed by locus: about 620-640 for A, B, C, DRB1 and DQB1; approximately 540 for DQA1; 600 to 610 for DPA1; and around 450 for DPB1. Class I and class II HLA loci were covered by the typing at four-digit resolution. Four or five DR-DQ haplotypes were treated as single units for association and clustering because of strong linkage in the cohort. Among the roughly 400 genotyped donors, approximately 81% belonged to the genetic ancestry cluster associated with self-reported Caucasian donors. A later analysis re-examined previously published TCR beta repertoires from more than 600 donors and added high-resolution HLA genotyping to investigate patterns of TCR occurrence. Every discovery cohort repertoire had been produced on one sequencing platform. What the authors observed across the whole study: Most TCR sequences were observed very rarely across donors, whereas some public TCRs were present in many individuals. In a later analysis, HLA-associated TCR beta chains showed more clonal expansion and lower generation probabilities than non-associated chains that were equally common. An earlier analysis of approximately 530 of the donors showed that most TCR beta V segments appeared in productive rearrangements either about 87% or about 30% of the time, which broadly matched IMGT annotations. Most CMV-associated TCR beta chains appeared to be HLA-restricted in a later analysis, and the HLA associations seemed to be driven largely by CMV exposure. V-gene and J-gene trimming of TCR beta chains was associated with a missense DCLRE1C variant in a later genetic analysis, and the association was replicated in an independent cohort. This cohort had only TCR beta chains sequenced, and the lack of alpha or paired-chain data limited which features could be detected. Assigning TCR associations to individual alleles was difficult when HLA alleles, especially DR and DQ, strongly co-occurred. In a later analysis, TCR association rates were found to vary across HLA loci, with the most associated TCRs seen for DRB1 alleles and the fewest for HLA-C alleles. A further reported finding was that TCR beta sequences accurately predicted the HLA-A and HLA-B alleles for most subjects in the first cohort. Because counts were too low, about 17 rarely observed V segments, including chromosome 9 orphons, were excluded from the earlier analysis of several hundred of the donors. HLA typing was unavailable for some donors at each locus, so association tests used only the typed subset. A total of 150 or so TCR beta chains were listed by the study as associated with cytomegalovirus. A cluster of highly shared sequence variants was judged likely to represent a technical artifact of the sequencing pipeline. According to a later analysis, parvovirus B19, influenza, CMV and Epstein-Barr virus appeared linked to several top co-occurrence clusters. The authors suggested that the approach could potentially be generalized to other disease states and immunological phenotypes. Compared with the roughly 720-donor mean, donors in an Asian-associated ancestry cluster had fewer N-insertions in productive TCRs, according to a later genetic analysis. The classifier was reported to diagnose cytomegalovirus status with high specificity and sensitivity in both the original and validation cohorts. The only immune exposure information available for the cohort was CMV serostatus. Presence/absence analyses assumed roughly uniform sequencing depth across donors, an assumption that may not hold. Linkage disequilibrium might explain the correlated functional status among segregating V segments, but an unknown experimental factor could not be excluded. Because the 87-base-pair reads could not distinguish some IMGT-functional V segments, including TRBV6-2 and TRBV6-3, those segments were excluded. In vitro tests confirmed that a few of the cytomegalovirus-associated TCR beta chains recognize cytomegalovirus antigens. At a false discovery rate of 0.05, a later analysis linked roughly 17,000 TCR beta sequences to specific HLA alleles.

In total, 600 or so healthy bone marrow donors made up the cohort. At the time of sampling, all cohort members were nominally healthy, though unrecorded immune exposures were likely present. The donor tested CMV seropositive, placing the donor among the 250 to 300 seropositive members of the cohort. A peripheral blood sample was provided by each donor, and peripheral blood mononuclear cells were used for TCR beta sequencing. Genomic DNA extraction from the blood cell samples was performed with the Qiagen DNeasy Blood Extraction Kit. From the germline V gene (reference sequence), CDR1 is SEHNR and CDR2 is FQNEAQ. V loses 5 bases at its end and J loses 8 bases; junction bases beyond the gene matches: 5. The CDR3 has 15 amino acids, counting the end cysteine and phenylalanine. CDR3 DNA is the only sequence kept; it has 45 bases, read in frame from the first base. Points on this clone: What this receptor recognizes is not known. No base quality values were provided; no much bigger clone lies one nucleotide off.

The library was made by the immunoSEQ multiplex PCR assay. For the multiplex PCR, a mixture combining 60 forward primers for TCR Vbeta segments and 13 reverse primers for TCR Jbeta segments was used. The CDR3 region of rearranged TCR beta genes was amplified from genomic DNA by a multiplex PCR assay. The amplified TCR beta libraries were sequenced on the Illumina HiSeq System as 87-base-pair reads. In the source study's methods: Across the 700 or so repertoires, a later analysis counted tens of millions of unique TCR beta chains, roughly 11 million of which were shared by at least two donors. Raw reads were error-corrected and collapsed into unique sequences by a nearest-neighbor algorithm in which closely related sequences were merged to remove PCR and sequencing errors. V, D and J gene segments were assigned by aligning CDR3 sequences to IMGT reference sequences. Each retained sequence needed at least a six-nucleotide match to both a V gene segment and a J gene segment. A rearrangement counted as productive if the CDR3 had no stop codons and remained in frame with V and J, and every other rearrangement counted as non-productive. Following IMGT convention, CDR3 was defined as the stretch from the second conserved V-encoded cysteine to the conserved J-encoded phenylalanine. Sequences without an unambiguous match to a single V gene segment were excluded from the earlier analysis of several hundred of the donors. In an earlier analysis of approximately 550 of the donors, V segments were called functional above 56.7% productive rearrangements and were called segregating when the between-donor standard deviation exceeded 5%. A statistical classification framework was built to diagnose cytomegalovirus status from the catalog of TCR beta chain sequences. V and J gene assignment, in a later analysis, came from comparing TCR nucleotide sequences with IMGT/GENE-DB human TR gene sequences. In a later analysis, CDR3 sequences and most-parsimonious VDJ recombination scenarios were assigned using the TCRdist pipeline. A later analysis defined each TCR beta chain by its CDR3 amino acid sequence plus V-gene family, and excluded reads lacking a unique V-gene family. A later analysis removed 500 to 600 highly shared, low-generation-probability nucleotide sequences to deal with suspected cross-contamination and a sequencing artifact. In a later analysis, a clonal expansion index was calculated for each public chain from normalized within-repertoire ranks of inferred template counts. In a later analysis, generation probabilities were computed with a VDJ recombination model fitted to out-of-frame rearrangements, and the resulting probabilities were checked against IGoR. In a later analysis, TCR-TCR, TCR-HLA and TCR-CMV co-occurrence was scored with hypergeometric tests, and a repertoire-size bias correction was applied to TCR pairs. In a later analysis, false discovery rates were estimated by permuting HLA or CMV assignments 20 times. A later analysis grouped co-occurring TCRs with DBSCAN, adding TCRdist sequence similarity when clustering within HLA-allele-positive subsets. For co-occurrence clustering, repertoires with fewer than 30,000 or more than 120,000 public chains were excluded, along with 5 or 6 repertoires with anomalous nucleotide sharing. Here the immuneACCESS table is served through TCRdb, limited to in-frame sequences with V and J called. Missing clones are a known gap in these copies; in checked studies unresolved V genes cover under half, and the rest lacks a known reason. V and J calls plus clone size are reproduced from that table; the DNA served to infer D and trimming. The sample yields some 130,000 clones; roughly two thirds were counted once. The ten most abundant clones make up over 1.5% of the sample.

The clonotype was recovered from a man in his thirties or forties in good health and CMV-seropositive. The source material was PBMCs. The rearranged chain carries TRBV7-9 and TRBJ2-1; TRBD2 lines up with 14 middle nucleotides. The nucleotides read TGTGCCAGCAGCACGGGACTAGCGGGAGACGATGAGCAGTTCTTC. Translated, this is CASSTGLAGDDEQFF.